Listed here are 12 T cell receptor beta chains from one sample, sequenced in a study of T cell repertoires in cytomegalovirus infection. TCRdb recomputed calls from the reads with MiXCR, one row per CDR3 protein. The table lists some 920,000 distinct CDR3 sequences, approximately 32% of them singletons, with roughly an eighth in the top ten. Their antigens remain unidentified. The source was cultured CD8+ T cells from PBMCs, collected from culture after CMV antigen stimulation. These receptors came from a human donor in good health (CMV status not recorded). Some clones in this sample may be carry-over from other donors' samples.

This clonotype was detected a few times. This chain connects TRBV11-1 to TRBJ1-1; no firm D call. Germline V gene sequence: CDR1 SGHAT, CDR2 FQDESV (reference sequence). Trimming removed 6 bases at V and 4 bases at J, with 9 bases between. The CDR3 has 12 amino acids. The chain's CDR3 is CASSPEVTEAFF. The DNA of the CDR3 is TGTGCCAGCAGTCCCGAGGTCACTGAAGCTTTCTTT.

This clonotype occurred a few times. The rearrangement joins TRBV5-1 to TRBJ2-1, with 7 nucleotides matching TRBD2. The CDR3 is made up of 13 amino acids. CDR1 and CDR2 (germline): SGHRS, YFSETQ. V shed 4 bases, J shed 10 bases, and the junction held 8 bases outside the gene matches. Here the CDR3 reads CASSDLRAGEQFF. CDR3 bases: TGCGCCAGCAGCGACCTGCGAGCGGGGGAGCAGTTCTTC.

This CDR3 is CASSLSVHQPQHF. The CDR3 DNA is TGTGCCAGCAGTTTATCTGTTCATCAGCCCCAGCATTTT. This chain connects TRBV27 to TRBJ1-5; D is uncertain. This CDR3 contains 13 residues. Trimming pared 0 bases from V and 5 bases from J, leaving 5 bases between. Germline V gene data show CDR1 as MNHEY and CDR2 as SMNVEV (reference sequence).

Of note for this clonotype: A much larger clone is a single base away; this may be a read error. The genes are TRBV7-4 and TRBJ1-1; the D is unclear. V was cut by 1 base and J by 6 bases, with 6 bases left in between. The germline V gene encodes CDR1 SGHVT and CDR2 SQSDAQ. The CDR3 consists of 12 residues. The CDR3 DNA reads TGTGCCAGCAGCTTAGGGGTACCTGAAGCTTTCTTT. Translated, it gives CASSLGVPEAFF.

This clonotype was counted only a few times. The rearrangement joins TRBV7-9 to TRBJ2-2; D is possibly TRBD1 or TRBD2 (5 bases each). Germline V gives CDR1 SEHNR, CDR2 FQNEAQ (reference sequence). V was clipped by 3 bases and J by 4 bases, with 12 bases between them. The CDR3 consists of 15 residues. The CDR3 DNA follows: TGTGCCAGCAGCTTGGGGACCCGAGGCACCGGGGAGCTGTTTTTT. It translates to CASSLGTRGTGELFF.

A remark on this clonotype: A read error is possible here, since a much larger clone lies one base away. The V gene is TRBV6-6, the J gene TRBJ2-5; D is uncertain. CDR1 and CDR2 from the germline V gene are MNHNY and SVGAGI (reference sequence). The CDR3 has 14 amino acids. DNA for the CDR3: TGTGCCAACAGTTACGAAGGCAGCCAAGAGACCCAGTACTTC. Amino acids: CANSYEGSQETQYF.

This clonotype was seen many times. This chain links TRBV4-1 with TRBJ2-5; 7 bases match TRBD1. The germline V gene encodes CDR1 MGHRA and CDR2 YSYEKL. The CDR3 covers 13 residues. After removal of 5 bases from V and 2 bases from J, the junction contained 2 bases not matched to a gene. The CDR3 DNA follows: TGCGCCAGCAGCAAACAGGGGCAAGAGACCCAGTACTTC. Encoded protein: CASSKQGQETQYF.

The CDR3 sequence: CASSEDRGYQETQYF. The CDR3 nucleotides read TGTGCCAGTAGTGAAGACAGGGGATACCAAGAGACCCAGTACTTC. The chain uses TRBV19 and TRBJ2-5, with 8 bases matching TRBD1. The CDR3 loop spans 15 amino acids. Germline CDR1 reads LNHDA; CDR2 reads SQIVND (reference sequence). Trimming took 5 bases from V and 0 from J; bases not matched to a gene: 5.

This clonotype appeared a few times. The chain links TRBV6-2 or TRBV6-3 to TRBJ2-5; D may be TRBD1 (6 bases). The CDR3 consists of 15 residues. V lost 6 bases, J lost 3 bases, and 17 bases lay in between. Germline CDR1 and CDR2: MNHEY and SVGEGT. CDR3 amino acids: CASSPAQGLKETQYF. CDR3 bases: TGTGCCAGCAGCCCAGCCCAGGGGCTCAAAGAGACCCAGTACTTC.

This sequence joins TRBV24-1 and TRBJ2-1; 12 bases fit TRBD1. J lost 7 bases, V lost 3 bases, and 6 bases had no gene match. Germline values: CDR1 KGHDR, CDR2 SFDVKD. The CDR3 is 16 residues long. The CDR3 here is CATSDRGQGARNEQFF. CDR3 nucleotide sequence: TGTGCCACCAGTGATAGGGGACAGGGGGCTCGGAATGAGCAGTTCTTC.

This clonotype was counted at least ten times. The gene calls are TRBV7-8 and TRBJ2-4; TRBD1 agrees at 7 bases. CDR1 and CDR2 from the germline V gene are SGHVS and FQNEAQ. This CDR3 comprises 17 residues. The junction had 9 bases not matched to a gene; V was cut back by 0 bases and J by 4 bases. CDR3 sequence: CASSLARPGQLKNIQYF. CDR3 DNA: TGTGCCAGCAGCTTAGCTCGTCCGGGACAGTTGAAAAACATTCAGTACTTC.

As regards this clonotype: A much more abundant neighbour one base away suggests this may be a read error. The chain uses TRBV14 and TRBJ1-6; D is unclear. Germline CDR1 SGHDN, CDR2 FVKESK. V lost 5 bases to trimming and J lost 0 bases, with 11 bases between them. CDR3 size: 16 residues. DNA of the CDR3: TGTGCCAGCAGCTCCCAGGAGAGCTCCTATAATTCACCCCTCCACTTT. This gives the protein CASSSQESSYNSPLHF. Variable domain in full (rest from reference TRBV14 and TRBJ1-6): EAGVTQFPSHSVIEKGQTVTLRCDPISGHDNLYWYRRVMGKEIKFLLHFVKESKQDESGMPNNRFLAERTGGTYSTLKVQPAELEDSGVYFCASSSQESSYNSPLHFGNGTRLTVT.